This T cell receptor (beta chain) was captured by sequencing in a study of blood T cell repertoires in COVID-19. Study details: Spain, Italy and the United States supplied samples that represented acute and convalescent COVID-19. Nucleic acid was either cDNA or gDNA, and it came from T cells, B-cell-depleted T cells, or PBMCs.

The protocol was immunoSEQ multiplex PCR, while the TCRdb copy is restricted to in-frame clones and leaves out a portion. This table holds about 39,000 clones, approximately 85% found once. The TCR sequence derives from a man in his sixties with acute or convalescent COVID-19. The specimen sequenced was peripheral blood.

This CDR3 is CASSVTRNNEQFF. For the CDR3, the DNA is TGTGCCAGCAGCGTGACTAGAAACAATGAGCAGTTCTTC. The chain is built from TRBV7-3 and TRBJ2-1; TRBD2 is a possible D gene (6 bases). V lost 5 bases and J lost 5, with 10 bases in between. The V gene's germline CDR1 is SGHTA and CDR2 FQGTGA. There are 13 residues in the CDR3.